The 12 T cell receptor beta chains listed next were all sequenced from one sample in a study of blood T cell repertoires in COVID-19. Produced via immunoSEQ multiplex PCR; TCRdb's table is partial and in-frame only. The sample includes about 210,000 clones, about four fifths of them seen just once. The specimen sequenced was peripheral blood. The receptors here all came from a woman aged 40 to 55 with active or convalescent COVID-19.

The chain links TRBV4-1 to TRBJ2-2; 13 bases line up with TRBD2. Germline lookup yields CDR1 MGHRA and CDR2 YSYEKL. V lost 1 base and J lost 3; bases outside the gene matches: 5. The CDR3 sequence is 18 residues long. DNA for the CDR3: TGCGCCAGCAGCCAAGGGACTAGCGGGAGAAGGTACACCGGGGAGCTGTTTTTT. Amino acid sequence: CASSQGTSGRRYTGELFF.

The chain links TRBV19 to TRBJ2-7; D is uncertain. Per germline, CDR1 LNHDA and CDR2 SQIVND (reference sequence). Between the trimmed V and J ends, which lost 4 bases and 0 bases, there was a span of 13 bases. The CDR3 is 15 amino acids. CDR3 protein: CASSTSSASSYEQYF. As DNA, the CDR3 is TGTGCCAGTAGTACCTCCAGCGCCAGCTCCTACGAGCAGTACTTC.

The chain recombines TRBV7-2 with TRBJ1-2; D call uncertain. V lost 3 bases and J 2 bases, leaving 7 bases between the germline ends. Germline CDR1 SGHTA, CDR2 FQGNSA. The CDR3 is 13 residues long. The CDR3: CASSLEGNYGYTF. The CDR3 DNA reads TGTGCCAGCAGCTTGGAGGGAAACTATGGCTACACCTTC. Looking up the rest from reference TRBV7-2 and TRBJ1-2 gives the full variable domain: GAGVSQSPSNKVTEKGKDVELRCDPISGHTALYWYRQSLGQGLEFLIYFQGNSAPDKSGLPSDRFSAERTGGSVSTLTIQRTQQEDSAVYLCASSLEGNYGYTFGSGTRLTVV.

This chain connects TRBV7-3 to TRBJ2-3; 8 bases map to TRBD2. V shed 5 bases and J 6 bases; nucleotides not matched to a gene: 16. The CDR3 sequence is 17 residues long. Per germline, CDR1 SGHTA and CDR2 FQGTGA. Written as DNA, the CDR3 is TGTGCCAGCAGCCATCCGGGACTAGGGGAACCAGGGGATACGCAGTATTTT. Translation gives CASSHPGLGEPGDTQYF.

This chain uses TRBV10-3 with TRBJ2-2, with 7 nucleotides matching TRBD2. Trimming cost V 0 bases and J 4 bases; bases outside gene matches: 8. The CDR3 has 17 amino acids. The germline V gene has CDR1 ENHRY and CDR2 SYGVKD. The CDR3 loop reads CAISESGAGLGTGELFF. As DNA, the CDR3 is TGTGCCATCAGTGAGTCTGGAGCGGGGTTGGGCACCGGGGAGCTGTTTTTT.

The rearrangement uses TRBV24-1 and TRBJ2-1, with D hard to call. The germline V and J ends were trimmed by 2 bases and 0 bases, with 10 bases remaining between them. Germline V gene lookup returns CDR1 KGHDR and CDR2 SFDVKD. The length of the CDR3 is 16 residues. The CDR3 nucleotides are TGTGCCACCAGTGATTCGGAGAGTAGCTCCTACAATGAGCAGTTCTTC. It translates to CATSDSESSSYNEQFF.

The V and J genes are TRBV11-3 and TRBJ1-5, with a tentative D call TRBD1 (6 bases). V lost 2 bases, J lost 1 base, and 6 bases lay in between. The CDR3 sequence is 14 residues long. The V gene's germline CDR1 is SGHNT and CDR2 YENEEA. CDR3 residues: CASSLQGSNQPQHF. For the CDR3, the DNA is TGTGCCAGCAGCTTACAGGGGAGCAATCAGCCCCAGCATTTT.

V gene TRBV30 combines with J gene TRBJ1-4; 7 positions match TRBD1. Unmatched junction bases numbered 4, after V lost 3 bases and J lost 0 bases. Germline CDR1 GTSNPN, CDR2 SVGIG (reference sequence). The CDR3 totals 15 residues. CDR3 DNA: TGTGCCTGGAGCGACGGACAGGCAACTAATGAAAAACTGTTTTTT. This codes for CAWSDGQATNEKLFF.

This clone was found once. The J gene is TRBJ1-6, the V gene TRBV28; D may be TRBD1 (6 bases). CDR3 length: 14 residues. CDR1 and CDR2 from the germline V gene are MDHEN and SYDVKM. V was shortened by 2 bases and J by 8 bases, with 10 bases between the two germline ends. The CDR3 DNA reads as TGTGCCAGCAGTTTAGGGACATCTGATTCACCCCTCCACTTT. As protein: CASSLGTSDSPLHF.

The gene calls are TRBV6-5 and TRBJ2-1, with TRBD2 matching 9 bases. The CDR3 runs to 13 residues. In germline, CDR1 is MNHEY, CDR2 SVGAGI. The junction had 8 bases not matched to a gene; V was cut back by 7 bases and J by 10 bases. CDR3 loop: CASTDASGIEQFF. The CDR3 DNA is TGTGCCAGCACGGATGCTAGCGGGATCGAGCAGTTCTTC.

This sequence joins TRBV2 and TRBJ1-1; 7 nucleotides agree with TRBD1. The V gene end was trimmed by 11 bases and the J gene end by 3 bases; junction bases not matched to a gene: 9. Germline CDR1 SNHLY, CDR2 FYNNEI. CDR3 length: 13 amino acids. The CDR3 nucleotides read TGTGCCGGTACCCAGACAGGGTACACTGAAGCTTTCTTT. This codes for CAGTQTGYTEAFF.

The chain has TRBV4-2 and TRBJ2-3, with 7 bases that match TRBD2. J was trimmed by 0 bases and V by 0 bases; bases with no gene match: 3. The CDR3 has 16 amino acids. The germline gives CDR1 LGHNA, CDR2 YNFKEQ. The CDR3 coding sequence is TGTGCCAGCAGCCAAGACGCAGCGGGGAGCACAGATACGCAGTATTTT. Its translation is CASSQDAAGSTDTQYF.